This T cell receptor beta chain stems from a study of cytomegalovirus exposure and HLA in healthy donors. Findings and limits, study-wide: In a later analysis, common viral pathogens appeared linked to several of the most significant clusters. Further analysis, carried out later, found HLA-associated TCR beta chains more clonally expanded than equally common other chains.

CDR3 length: 17 residues. Germline CDR1 reads SGHVS; CDR2 reads FQNEAQ. The V segment lost 4 bases and the J segment 1 base; nucleotides outside the gene matches: 9. This clone was counted between two and nine times. Its antigen is as yet unknown. It was with 60 Vbeta and 13 Jbeta primers that the PCR ran. The data were produced by immunoSEQ multiplex PCR, yet TCRdb's version contains in-frame clones alone and is incomplete. The table includes approximately 120,000 clones, approximately 80% detected once. The chain is built from TRBV7-8 and TRBJ1-2; 10 bases align to TRBD1. The TCR originated in a woman between 25 and 40 years old in good health and CMV-seronegative. Source material: PBMCs. The CDR3 DNA is TGTGCCAGCAGCTCCTTTGGGACAGGGGATATTAACTATGGCTACACCTTC. Translation gives CASSSFGTGDINYGYTF.